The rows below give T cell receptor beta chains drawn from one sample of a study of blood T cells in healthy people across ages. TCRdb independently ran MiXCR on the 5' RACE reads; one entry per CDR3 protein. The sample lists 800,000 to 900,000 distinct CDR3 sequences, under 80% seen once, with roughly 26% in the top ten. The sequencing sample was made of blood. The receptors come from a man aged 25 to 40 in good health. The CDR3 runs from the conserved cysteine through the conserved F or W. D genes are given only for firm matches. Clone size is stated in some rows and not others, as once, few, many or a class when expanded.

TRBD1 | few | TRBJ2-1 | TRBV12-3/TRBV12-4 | TGTACCAGCAGTTTGGACAGGGAGGTTAATGAGCAGTTCTTC | CTSSLDREVNEQFF
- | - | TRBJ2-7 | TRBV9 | TGTGCCAGCACGCGAGAGGCAGGGGGGTACGAGCAGTACTTC | CASTREAGGYEQYF
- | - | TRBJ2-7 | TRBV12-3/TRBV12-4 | TGTGCCAGCAGTCCCGTCGTCTACAGGGTCTCCTACGAGCAGTACTTC | CASSPVVYRVSYEQYF
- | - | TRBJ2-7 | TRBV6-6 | TGTGCCAGCAGTTACAGCCCTCAGGGGTACGAGCAGTACTTC | CASSYSPQGYEQYF
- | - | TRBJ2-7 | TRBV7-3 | TGTGCCAGCAGCCAAAACGGGTTGTCGGGAGAGCAGTACTTC | CASSQNGLSGEQYF
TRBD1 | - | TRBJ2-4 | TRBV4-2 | TGTACCAGCAGCCTAGGACAGGGGGAACCTAACATTCAGTACTTC | CTSSLGQGEPNIQYF
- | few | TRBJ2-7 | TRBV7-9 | TGTGCCAGCAGCCCCGACGAGCAGTACTTC | CASSPDEQYF
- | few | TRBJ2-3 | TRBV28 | TGTGCCAGCAGTTTTTTCGCGAGGTCCCGCACAGATACGCAGTATTTT | CASSFFARSRTDTQYF
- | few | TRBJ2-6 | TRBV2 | TGTGCCAGCAGCTACGGGGAAGGCGCTGGGGCCAACGTCCTGACTTTC | CASSYGEGAGANVLTF
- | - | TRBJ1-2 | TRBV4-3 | TGCGCCAGCAGCCAAGAGTCGTACACTACTAACTATGGCTACACCTTC | CASSQESYTTNYGYTF
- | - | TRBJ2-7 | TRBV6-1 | TGTGCCAGCAGTGAAGCGGTGCTAGCAAGGGAGCAGTACTTC | CASSEAVLAREQYF
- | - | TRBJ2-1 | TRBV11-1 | TGTGCCAGCAGCTTAGCAGAGGGGCTGTACAATGAGCAGTTCTTC | CASSLAEGLYNEQFF
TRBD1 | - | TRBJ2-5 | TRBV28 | TGTGCCAGCAGTTTTTCGGGACAGGATTCTAAAGAGACCCAGTACTTC | CASSFSGQDSKETQYF
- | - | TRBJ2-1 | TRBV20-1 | TGCAGTGCTAGAGATGGTCGGGACGTATACAATGAGCAGTTCTTC | CSARDGRDVYNEQFF
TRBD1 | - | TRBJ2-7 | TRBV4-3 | TGCGCCAGCAGCCAAGATCCCAGGGGGCGCGAGCAGTACTTC | CASSQDPRGREQYF
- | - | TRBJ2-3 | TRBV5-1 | TGCGCCAGCAGCTTGTCCCCAGCGGGCCCCACAGATACGCAGTATTTT | CASSLSPAGPTDTQYF
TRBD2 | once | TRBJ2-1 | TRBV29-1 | TGCAGCGGGGGGGGGAGGACGGGCACGCCCTACAATGAGCAGTTCTTC | CSGGGRTGTPYNEQFF
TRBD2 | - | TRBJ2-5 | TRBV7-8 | TGTGCCAGCAGCACAACAAGGCGGGAGCAGTACTTC | CASSTTRREQYF
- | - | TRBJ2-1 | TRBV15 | TGTGCCACCAGCAGAGTGGGACGTGAGCAGTTCTTC | CATSRVGREQFF
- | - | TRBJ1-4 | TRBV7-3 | TGTGCCAGCAGCCATCTGGGGGGAAAACTGTTTTTT | CASSHLGGKLFF
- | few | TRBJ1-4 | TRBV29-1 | TGCAGCGTTAAAGGGGGGCTTGGTGAAAAACTGTTTTTT | CSVKGGLGEKLFF
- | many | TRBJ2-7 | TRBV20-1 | TGCAGTGCTAGAGAAAGTTTCGCATCCTCCTACGAGCAGTACTTC | CSARESFASSYEQYF
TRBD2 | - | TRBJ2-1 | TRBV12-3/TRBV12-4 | TGTGCCAGCAGTTTAGGTAGCGGGGCTGTAAATGAGCAGTTCTTC | CASSLGSGAVNEQFF
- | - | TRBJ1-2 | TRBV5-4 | TGTGCCAGCAGCCGACGGGGGACTGAGTATGGCTACACCTTC | CASSRRGTEYGYTF
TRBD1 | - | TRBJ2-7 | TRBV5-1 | TGCGCCAGCAGCATAGGACAGGGCGTGAAAGAGCAGTACTTC | CASSIGQGVKEQYF
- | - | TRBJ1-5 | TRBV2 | TGTGCCAGTCAGGCCCCCTTCGATCAGCCCCAGCATTTT | CASQAPFDQPQHF
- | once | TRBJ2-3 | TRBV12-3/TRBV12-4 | TGTGCCAGCAGTTTGATTCGGGGGCGAGGGGATACGCAGTATTTT | CASSLIRGRGDTQYF
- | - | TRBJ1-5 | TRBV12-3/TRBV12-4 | TGTGCCAGCAGTTTAGCGCGAGGCAGGGCCGGTCAGCCCCAGCATTTT | CASSLARGRAGQPQHF
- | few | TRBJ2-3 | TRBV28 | TGTGCCAGCAGTTTACTGGGTACCACGCAGTATTTT | CASSLLGTTQYF
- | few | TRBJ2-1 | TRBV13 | TGTGCCACTGCCACATCGAATAACAATGAGCAGTTCTTC | CATATSNNNEQFF
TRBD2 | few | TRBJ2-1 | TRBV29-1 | TGCAGCGTTGAAGGGACTAGCGGGGGGGGAATTGGCACCTACAATGAGCAGTTCTTC | CSVEGTSGGGIGTYNEQFF
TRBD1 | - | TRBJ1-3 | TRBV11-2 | TGTGCCAGCAGCGTTGGGACAGGGAAAGCTGGAAACACCATATATTTT | CASSVGTGKAGNTIYF
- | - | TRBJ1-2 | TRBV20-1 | TGCAGTGCTACGGGACCGTCGGGCTATGGCTACACCTTC | CSATGPSGYGYTF
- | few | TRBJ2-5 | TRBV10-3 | TGTGCCATCAGCGGCTCGGGGGAGACCCAGTACTTC | CAISGSGETQYF
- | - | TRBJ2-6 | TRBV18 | TGTGCCAGCTCACCTAGGGACACCCCCTCTGGGGCCAACGTCCTGACTTTC | CASSPRDTPSGANVLTF
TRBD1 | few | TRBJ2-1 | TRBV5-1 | TGCGCCAGCAGCAATGGACAGGGTAGGTCCTACAATGAGCAGTTCTTC | CASSNGQGRSYNEQFF
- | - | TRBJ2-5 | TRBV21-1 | TGTGCCAGCAGCAAATCGCCTAATCACGACAGCACCCAAGAGACCCAGTACTTC | CASSKSPNHDSTQETQYF
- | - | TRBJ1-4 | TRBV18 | TGTGCCAGCTCACCAGACTCCGGGGCAAGGGGAAAACTGTTTTTT | CASSPDSGARGKLFF
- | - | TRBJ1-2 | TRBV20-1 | TGCAGTGCTCCGATGGGTCTCGGCTACACCTTC | CSAPMGLGYTF
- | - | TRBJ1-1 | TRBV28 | TGTGCCAGCAGTTTATTTGTCGGGGTAGGGGACACTGAAGCTTTCTTT | CASSLFVGVGDTEAFF
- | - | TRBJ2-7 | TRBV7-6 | TGTGCCAGCAGCGGGCGGACGGGAAGCTCCTACGAGCAGTACTTC | CASSGRTGSSYEQYF
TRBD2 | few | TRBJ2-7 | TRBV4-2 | TGTGCCAGCAGCCAAGAGCTAGCGGGGCCTTACGAGCAGTACTTC | CASSQELAGPYEQYF
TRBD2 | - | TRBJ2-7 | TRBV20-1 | TGCAGTGCTAGAGATAGCGGGGTCCACGACGAGCAGTACTTC | CSARDSGVHDEQYF
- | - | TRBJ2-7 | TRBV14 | TGTGCCAGCAGCCAAGTCGGCAGGGCCTACGAGCAGTACTTC | CASSQVGRAYEQYF
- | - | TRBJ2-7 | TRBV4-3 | TGCGCCAGCAGCCAAGTCAAACAGGGCTACGAGCAGTACTTC | CASSQVKQGYEQYF
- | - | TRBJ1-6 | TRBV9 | TGTGCCAGCAGTGAATCCAGGACAGAAAATTCACCCCTCCACTTT | CASSESRTENSPLHF
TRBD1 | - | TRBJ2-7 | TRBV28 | TGTGCCAGCAGGGACAGGGGGCCCGAGCAGTACTTC | CASRDRGPEQYF
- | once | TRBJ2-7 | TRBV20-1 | TGCAGTGCTAGAGATTTCCGGGACGGCCACGAGCAGTACTTC | CSARDFRDGHEQYF
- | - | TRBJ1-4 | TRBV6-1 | TGTGCCAGCAGTGAAAGGGTTAAGAATGAAAAACTGTTTTTT | CASSERVKNEKLFF
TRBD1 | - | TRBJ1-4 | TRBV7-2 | TGTGCCAGCAGTTTACAGGGGGCGCGCGAAAAACTGTTTTTT | CASSLQGAREKLFF
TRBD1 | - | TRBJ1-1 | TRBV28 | TGTGCCAGCACCCTTTCGACAGGGGCGAAGAACACTGAAGCTTTCTTT | CASTLSTGAKNTEAFF
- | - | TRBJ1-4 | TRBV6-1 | TGTGCCAGCAGTGAAAACCCAGGGGTTCGGGCTAATGAAAAACTGTTTTTT | CASSENPGVRANEKLFF